This TCR beta chain was captured by sequencing in a study of Graves' ophthalmopathy and Graves' hyperthyroidism (dated by TCRdb to between 2017 and 2018). Notes on the research overall: Peripheral blood samples were taken at the time of initial diagnosis, before any treatment was given. To tell Graves' ophthalmopathy apart from Graves' hyperthyroidism, and to predict which patients would progress to ophthalmopathy, the study relied on TCR beta repertoire signatures. In total, approximately 130 blood samples were TCR-sequenced: approximately 42 ophthalmopathy, over 70 hyperthyroidism and some 17 hyperthyroidism-to-ophthalmopathy patients. A discovery set of 90 to 100 patients (about 45 ophthalmopathy, 55 to 65 stable hyperthyroidism) was enrolled to explore V-J signatures distinguishing ophthalmopathy from hyperthyroidism. An independent validation cohort was composed of some 18 hyperthyroidism patients and 15 to 17 patients who later progressed from hyperthyroidism to ophthalmopathy. T-cell repertoires of thyroid tissue and blood were compared in 5 or 6 hyperthyroidism patients. Following sample collection, hyperthyroidism patients were given methimazole at a starting dose of 30 mg daily, and ophthalmopathy patients were given high-dose intravenous methylprednisolone. The roughly 94 discovery patients were randomly divided into training and test sets at a 7:3 ratio. Study-wide findings and limitations: In validation, the model predicted ophthalmopathy progression with about 71% sensitivity and approximately 72% specificity; eleven to twelve predicted patients were CT-confirmed with GO in a median of around 6 months. Ophthalmopathy was separated from stable hyperthyroidism by the 13-signature model with 85% to 90% sensitivity and less than 82% specificity in cross-validation and with 80%/75% in the test set. Among expanded thyroid clonotypes with frequency above 0.001, most also showed up in blood, which suggests that blood repertoires may reflect the thyroid immune response. Sample size was not statistically predetermined, and group allocation was not concealed from the investigators.

Hyperthyroidism was considered stable if no progression to ophthalmopathy occurred within 18 months of follow-up. The hyperthyroidism patients were 18 to 65 years old and newly diagnosed, with a disease duration of less than 2 months. Patients were excluded if they had other autoimmune diseases, uncontrolled infections, pregnancy or lactation. Diagnosis relied on clinical symptoms, serum thyroxine, TRAb, thyroid ultrasound and orbital computed tomography. Ficoll-Paque density gradient centrifugation was used to isolate PBMCs from about 9.4 ml of fresh peripheral blood. Total RNA was extracted using Trizol reagent, and RNA quality was checked on an Agilent 2100 Bioanalyzer. For repertoire sequencing, the TCR beta CDR3 regions were amplified from RNA transcripts. The first round was an RT-PCR using HTBI primers with the Qiagen OneStep RT-PCR kit, and this first round was followed by a second-round multiplex PCR, then size selection and purification. Sequencing of the libraries was carried out on an Illumina HiSeq2000 in paired-end mode with 100 bp reads. In the original analysis: SOAPnuke was used for read processing, and reads with adapters, uncalled bases, a mean Phred below 15, or no exact constant-primer or identifier match were discarded. COPE v1.2.5 was used to merge the high-quality paired reads. Each unique nucleotide sequence was defined as a clonotype, and clonotypes were aligned to IMGT TRB V, D and J references with MiTCR v1.1. The analysis was limited to V-J combinations with a frequency above 0.0001, which together covered approximately 99% of repertoires. A TCR clonal expansion and chaos score per V-J combination was defined as the ratio of F50 clonal expansion to chaos observed in the TCRdist matrix. Welch's t-statistics and random forest were used to reduce the features to 10 to 15 V-J combinations, which were then used as input to a naive Bayes classifier. The similarity between thyroid and blood repertoires was quantified using the Morisita-Horn index. TCRdb handled the public reads itself, with Q25 trimming in fastp and clone calling in MiXCR, and kept productive beta chains. Rows merge per CDR3 protein into single entries with the most common DNA and genes. Here the V and J calls rest on TCRdb's processing, not on the authors' analysis. The sample data list some 410,000 distinct CDR3 sequences, and around 21% of these were observed just once. The biggest ten clones account for roughly 3% of the sample.

According to the germline V gene, CDR1 reads MNHNS and CDR2 reads SASEGT. The CDR3 covers 14 residues, taking in both the cysteine and the phenylalanine. This entry keeps only the CDR3 DNA: 42 bases, framed from base 1. The junction carries 11 bases between V and J, which are trimmed by 3 bases and 5 bases respectively. In its sample, this clonotype was seen many times. Its cognate antigen has yet to be identified. No much larger clone is present one base from it, and per-base qualities are unavailable. The material sequenced was peripheral blood. This TCR was recovered from a young woman with stable Graves' hyperthyroidism. Donor details come from another sample of the same person, matched by shared clones. The chain is encoded by TRBV6-1 joined to TRBJ1-5; the D gene cannot be named for sure. The nucleotide sequence reads as follows: TGTGCCAGCAGTGACAGTAAGTGGTATCAGCCCCAGCATTTT. Translated, this is CASSDSKWYQPQHF.